What follows is one T cell receptor (beta chain) and its context. Its antigen is not identified. The CDR3 contains 14 residues. Per the germline V gene, CDR1 is SGHTA and CDR2 is FQGTGA. Trimming stripped 2 bases from V and 0 bases from J, with 7 bases between. PCR primers comprised 60 Vbeta and 13 Jbeta primers. Repertoires were generated with immunoSEQ multiplex PCR, while TCRdb's copy carries only in-frame clones and drops some. The top ten clones hold approximately 15% of a sample with roughly 150,000 clones, 80% of them seen once. This record belongs to a study of cytomegalovirus exposure and HLA in healthy donors. Across the whole study: Tens of millions of unique TCR sequences came from HLA-typed donors in an early release. Study outcomes and limitations: A link between a missense DCLRE1C variant and TCR beta V- and J-gene trimming emerged from a later analysis.

Sample: PBMCs. This TCR derives from a woman in her thirties or forties in good health and CMV-seronegative. This chain uses TRBV7-3 with TRBJ1-2; tentatively, D is TRBD1 (5 bases). DNA for the CDR3: TGTGCCAGCAGCTTAGACAGATCTAACTATGGCTACACCTTC. It encodes CASSLDRSNYGYTF.